The T cell receptor (beta chain) under discussion was sequenced for a study of response to subunit inactivated influenza vaccine. TCRdb analysed the RT-PCR reads with MiXCR anew, one entry per CDR3 protein. The sample gives roughly 790,000 distinct CDR3 sequences, approximately 22% of which show up once; roughly 10% is in the top ten. V dropped 1 base and J dropped 7 bases, with 11 bases sitting between them. Germline values: CDR1 SGHTA, CDR2 FQGNSA. The CDR3 contains 14 residues. V and J are TRBV7-2 and TRBJ2-4; a possible D gene is TRBD2 (6 bases). The clonotype comes from a man in his fifties who received an inactivated influenza vaccine. The starting material was PBMCs from blood, obtained about 5 days after vaccination. CDR3 nucleotides: TGTGCCAGCAGCTTAGGGGCAGGGAGGAACATTCAGTACTTC. Its protein is CASSLGAGRNIQYF.